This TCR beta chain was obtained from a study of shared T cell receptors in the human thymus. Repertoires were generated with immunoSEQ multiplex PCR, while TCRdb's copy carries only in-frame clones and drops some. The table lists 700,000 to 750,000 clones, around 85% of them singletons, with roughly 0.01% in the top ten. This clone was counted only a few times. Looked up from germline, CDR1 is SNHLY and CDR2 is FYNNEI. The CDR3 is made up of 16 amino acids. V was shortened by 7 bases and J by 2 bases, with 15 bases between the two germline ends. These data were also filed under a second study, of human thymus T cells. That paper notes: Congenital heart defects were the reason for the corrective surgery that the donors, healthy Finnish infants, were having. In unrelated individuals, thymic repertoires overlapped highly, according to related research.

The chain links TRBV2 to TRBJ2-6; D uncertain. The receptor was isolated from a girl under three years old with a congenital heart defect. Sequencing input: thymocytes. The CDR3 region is CASTPRVLTGANVLTF. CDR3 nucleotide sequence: TGTGCCAGCACACCCCGGGTCCTGACTGGGGCCAACGTCCTGACTTTC.